Each of the 2 T cell receptor beta chains below was sequenced from the same sample in a study of blood T cell repertoires in COVID-19. This table comes from immunoSEQ multiplex PCR, and its TCRdb copy is limited to in-frame clones, with some not included. Among over 400,000 clones listed, roughly nine tenths were seen once. Sequenced material: peripheral blood. These receptors came from a woman aged 50 to 60 with COVID-19, enrolled during active disease.

The rearrangement links TRBV25-1 to TRBJ2-3; TRBD2 matches at 10 bases. Germline loops: CDR1 MGHDK, CDR2 SYGVNS. V lost 8 bases, J lost 8 bases, and 10 bases stayed unmatched. The CDR3 contains 14 residues. The CDR3 DNA follows: TGTGCCAGCGAGCCGGGACTAGCGTCCCCTACGCAGTATTTT. Residues: CASEPGLASPTQYF.

This chain uses TRBV30 with TRBJ2-7; D perhaps matches TRBD2 (6 bases). The CDR3 has 11 amino acids. Trimming removed 8 bases at V and 4 bases at J, with 12 bases between. Germline V gene sequence: CDR1 GTSNPN, CDR2 SVGIG (reference sequence). The CDR3 protein is CAAGLRYEQYF. The CDR3, as DNA: TGTGCCGCGGGACTGCGTTACGAGCAGTACTTC.